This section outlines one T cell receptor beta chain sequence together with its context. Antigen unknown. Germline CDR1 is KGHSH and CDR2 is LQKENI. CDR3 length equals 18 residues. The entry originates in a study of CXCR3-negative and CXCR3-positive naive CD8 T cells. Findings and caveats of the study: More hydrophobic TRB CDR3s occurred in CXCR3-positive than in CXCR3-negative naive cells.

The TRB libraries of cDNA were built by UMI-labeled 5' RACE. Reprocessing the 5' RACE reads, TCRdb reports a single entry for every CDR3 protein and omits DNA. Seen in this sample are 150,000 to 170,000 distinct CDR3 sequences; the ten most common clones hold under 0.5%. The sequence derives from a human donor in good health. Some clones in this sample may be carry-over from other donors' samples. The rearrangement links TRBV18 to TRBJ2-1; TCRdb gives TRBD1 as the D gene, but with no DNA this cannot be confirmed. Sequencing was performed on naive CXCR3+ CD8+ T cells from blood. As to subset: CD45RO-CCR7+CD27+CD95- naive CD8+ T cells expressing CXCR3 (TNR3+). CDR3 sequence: CASSPPRLGQGVRNEQFF.